The T cell receptor (beta chain) described here comes from a study of Ad26.COV2.S vaccination and SARS-CoV-2 variants. Generated by immunoSEQ multiplex PCR, the TCRdb table keeps only in-frame clones and is missing some. This sample yields 300,000 to 400,000 clones, of which 85% are seen a single time; about 2.1% belongs to the top ten. The treatment: around 19 received Ad26.COV2.S at low or high dose, single or two shots; about 5 received placebo; per-sample allocation not given. The investigators took samples on day 63 after the first vaccine or placebo injection. The sequencing used peripheral blood, collected in a trial of Ad26.COV2.S vaccine versus placebo. The TCR was taken from a person between 18 and 59 years old who received the Ad26.COV2.S COVID-19 vaccine or a placebo.

CDR3 bases: TGTGCCAGCTCACTAACTCAAATCGGGTGGGGTACTGAAGCTTTCTTT. Translated: CASSLTQIGWGTEAFF. The chain combines TRBV18 with TRBJ1-1; D is uncertain. Germline V gene lookup returns CDR1 KGHSH and CDR2 LQKENI. The ends were cut back, 4 bases at V and 5 bases at J, with 20 bases in the middle. This CDR3 spans 16 amino acids.